This TCR beta chain was sequenced for a study of blood T cell repertoires in COVID-19 (dated by TCRdb to 2020 to 2022). About the study as a whole: Collaborator samples came from the United States, Italy and Spain and covered acute and convalescent phases of COVID-19. The samples were drawn from the first 160 participants of the ongoing ImmuneRACE study and from roughly 1,300 subjects provided by 6 global collaborators. Where available, HLA class I and class II types were obtained from metadata supplied by the sample provider rather than from assay-based typing. The material from the prospective study consisted of cDNA or gDNA derived from T cells, B-cell-depleted T cells, or PBMCs. The repertoires were released in a freely available public database meant as a resource for research on the immune response to SARS-CoV-2. Subjects who had been exposed to COVID-19, were actively infected with it, or had recovered from it provided the deeply sampled blood TCRbeta repertoires that made up the dataset. Sample metadata almost always included a de-identified subject ID, COVID-19 status, age in years and sex. Study-wide conclusions, independent of this receptor: The amount of clinical and demographic metadata varied by source and participant and was provided uncurated.

As for this clone: It has no known antigen specificity. No clone much larger than this one lies a single base away; base qualities are absent.

TCRbeta CDR3 regions were amplified from genomic DNA using the immunoSEQ Assay, a bias-controlled multiplex PCR. Processing in the source paper ran as follows. Nucleated cell counts per sample were estimated from amplification of reference gene primers within the assay. Sequence reads were collapsed and filtered to measure the absolute abundance of every unique TCRbeta CDR3 rearrangement. For each sample, productive Simpson clonality was calculated as the square root of Simpson's diversity index over productive rearrangements. As stored in TCRdb, this immuneACCESS dataset retains in-frame rearrangements with V and J assigned. A fraction of the clones does not appear; measured against another copy, unresolved V genes explain less than half of the discrepancy, and the remainder lacks a known reason. For V, J and clone size, that table is used; D and trimming come from the DNA. Present in this sample are fewer than 500,000 clones, around 90% of which were seen just once. 1.5% to 2% of the sample is in the top ten clones.

In the prospective study, participants were roughly 18 to 89 years old, resided in about two dozen geographic areas of the United States, and were enrolled through a virtual design. In the prospective study, participants were assigned to cohorts based on the clinical history participants reported in a screening survey and a study questionnaire. In the prospective study, mobile phlebotomists collected whole blood, serum and a nasopharyngeal or oropharyngeal swab from each participant. Prospective study participants could optionally give additional blood draws and questionnaires over an approximately two-month period. Before DNA extraction, blood samples from the prospective study were shipped at room temperature or frozen. Sequencing used PBMCs or T cells enriched from blood (not recorded which). The receptor's source is a woman aged 18-29 years with acute COVID-19.

The DNA sequence is as follows: TGTGCCAGCAGTCCCGGACAGGCCAATCAGCCCCAGCATTTT. This translates into CASSPGQANQPQHF. This chain is built from TRBV6-5 and TRBJ1-5; 7 bases in between match TRBD1. Spanning cysteine to phenylalanine, the CDR3 consists of 14 amino acids. Kept here is only the CDR3 DNA, which spans 42 bases and is read in frame from base 1. The germline V and J ends show losses of 5 bases and 3 bases respectively, and no gene match explains 4 bases of the junction. CDR1 MNHEY and CDR2 SVGAGI are derived from the germline V gene.